One TCR beta chain is described in this entry. CDR1 SGHAT and CDR2 FQNNGV come from the germline V gene. With 5 bases removed from V and 0 bases from J, the gap between germline ends came to 10 bases. CDR3 size: 14 residues. Original analysis: Quantification of nucleated cells was approximated via reference gene primer amplification. Sequenced by immunoSEQ multiplex PCR; TCRdb stores in-frame clones only, minus some. The V and J calls and clone size were taken over from that table, and D and trimming were inferred from the DNA. The table has around 55,000 clones, roughly 86% seen once. The data were taken from a study of blood T cell repertoires in COVID-19. Study details: From T cells, B-cell-depleted T cells, or PBMCs came the material, which was cDNA or gDNA.

The V and J genes are TRBV11-2 and TRBJ2-5; no clear D. The sample was peripheral blood. The TCR was taken from a man in his 60s with active COVID-19. The CDR3 DNA reads as TGTGCCAGCAGCCGAAGTACGGACCAAGAGACCCAGTACTTC. Its protein is CASSRSTDQETQYF. Using reference TRBV11-2 and TRBJ2-5 for the parts outside the CDR3, the full variable domain is EAGVAQSPRYKIIEKRQSVAFWCNPISGHATLYWYQQILGQGPKLLIQFQNNGVVDDSQLPKDRFSAERLKGVDSTLKIQPAKLEDSAVYLCASSRSTDQETQYFGPGTRLLVL.